One and the same sample provided the 23 T cell receptor beta chains below, sequenced in a study of T cells expressing NK-cell markers. TCRdb re-called the 5' RACE reads and catalogs CDR3 proteins one per entry, DNA excluded. The sample totals about 460,000 distinct CDR3 sequences. Sequencing used blood T cells: a sorted CD56 or NKG2C T cell subset, CD4+ or CD8+ T cells, or bulk PBMC T cells (not recorded which). The source of these receptors is a woman aged 45-65 years in good health.

The chain has TRBV3-1 and TRBJ2-5; TCRdb's assignment of TRBD2 cannot be checked, as there is no DNA. This CDR3 is 15 amino acids long. The germline V gene encodes CDR1 LGHDT and CDR2 YNNKEL (reference sequence). CDR3 protein: CASSQSRAVRETQYF.

This rearrangement joins TRBV11-2 to TRBJ1-1. Germline V gene lookup returns CDR1 SGHAT and CDR2 FQNNGV. The CDR3 runs to 14 residues. CDR3 in amino acids: CASSLAGGFTEAFF.

The rearrangement uses TRBV24-1 and TRBJ1-6. The V gene's germline CDR1 is KGHDR and CDR2 SFDVKD. The CDR3 has 12 residues. CDR3 region: CATSERGEPLHF.

The chain has TRBV7-9 and TRBJ2-5; as DNA is missing, the TRBD1 call by TCRdb cannot be tested. Per the germline V gene, CDR1 is SEHNR and CDR2 is FQNEAQ (reference sequence). This CDR3 is 16 amino acids long. CDR3 loop: CASSRGRGSGQETQYF.

The chain employs TRBV9 and TRBJ2-1. The germline V gene encodes CDR1 SGDLS and CDR2 YYNGEE. The CDR3 contains 12 residues. The CDR3 loop reads CASSTTTFEQFF. Full variable domain (missing parts from reference TRBV9 and TRBJ2-1): DSGVTQTPKHLITATGQRVTLRCSPRSGDLSVYWYQQSLDQGLQFLIQYYNGEERAKGNILERFSAQQFPDLHSELNLSSLELGDSALYFCASSTTTFEQFFGPGTRLTVL.

The chain links TRBV10-3 to TRBJ2-2; absent DNA, TCRdb's TRBD2 call cannot be checked. This CDR3 spans 17 amino acids. Germline CDR1 ENHRY, CDR2 SYGVKD. The CDR3 here is CAISPRTSGSGAGELFF.

V usage is TRBV5-1 and J usage is TRBJ1-1; TCRdb lists TRBD1, though no DNA is available to test this call. Germline V CDR1 and CDR2: SGHRS, YFSETQ. The CDR3 consists of 16 residues. The CDR3 sequence: CASSLDPWGQDTEAFF.

The CDR3 sequence is CSARLLGSTDTQYF. The chain combines TRBV20-1 with TRBJ2-3. This CDR3 region has 14 residues. CDR1 DFQATT and CDR2 SNEGSKA come from the germline V gene (reference sequence).

The chain employs TRBV5-1 and TRBJ2-1; checking the TCRdb D call of TRBD1 is not possible without DNA. Germline assignment: CDR1 SGHRS and CDR2 YFSETQ. The CDR3 spans 13 residues. CDR3 sequence: CASSLDVGRGLFF.

The CDR3 protein is CASSQNLPGAGNTIYF. The chain employs TRBV14 and TRBJ1-3. The CDR3 length is 16 residues. Per germline, CDR1 SGHDN and CDR2 FVKESK.

The chain links TRBV5-1 to TRBJ1-5. The CDR3 sequence is 14 residues long. Germline loops: CDR1 SGHRS, CDR2 YFSETQ. The CDR3 spells CANPPDSFNQPQHF.

The chain carries TRBV12-3 or TRBV12-4 and TRBJ1-1; TCRdb outputs TRBD1, but without DNA this stays unchecked. This CDR3 contains 13 residues. The CDR3 spells CASSSDRESAAFF.

The V gene is TRBV9, the J gene TRBJ2-2; TCRdb outputs TRBD2, but without DNA this stays unchecked. Per germline, CDR1 SGDLS and CDR2 YYNGEE. The CDR3 spans 15 residues. The CDR3 sequence is CASSLRDYGTGELFF.

The genes are TRBV28 and TRBJ2-7. This CDR3 contains 11 residues. In germline, CDR1 is MDHEN, CDR2 SYDVKM. CDR3 residues: CASSRHDEQYF.

The CDR3 sequence: CSAGTANQPQHF. The chain employs TRBV29-1 and TRBJ1-5; TCRdb outputs TRBD1, but without DNA this stays unchecked. CDR1 SQVTM and CDR2 ANQGSEA come from the germline V gene. The CDR3 runs 12 residues.

This chain links TRBV5-1 with TRBJ1-1. The CDR3 sequence is 15 residues long. Germline V CDR1 and CDR2: SGHRS, YFSETQ. The CDR3 loop is CASSPARSSNTEAFF. Full variable domain (remainder filled in from reference TRBV5-1 and TRBJ1-1): KAGVTQTPRYLIKTRGQQVTLSCSPISGHRSVSWYQQTPGQGLQFLFEYFSETQRNKGNFPGRFSGRQFSNSRSEMNVSTLELGDSALYLCASSPARSSNTEAFFGQGTRLTVV.

The chain combines TRBV27 with TRBJ2-1; the TRBD1 assignment by TCRdb is unverifiable without DNA. The germline V gene encodes CDR1 MNHEY and CDR2 SMNVEV (reference sequence). The length of the CDR3 is 17 residues. CDR3 in amino acids: CASSPEGTKSSYNEQFF.

The chain couples TRBV20-1 to TRBJ2-1; TCRdb picks TRBD1, but there is no DNA to check that call. Germline CDR1 reads DFQATT; CDR2 reads SNEGSKA (reference sequence). The CDR3 is 15 residues long. The CDR3 sequence: CSAPRTASSYNEQFF.

The chain links TRBV24-1 to TRBJ2-3; TCRdb lists TRBD2, though no DNA is available to test this call. CDR3 size: 15 residues. Germline CDR1 and CDR2: KGHDR and SFDVKD. CDR3 protein: CATSSQAEPTDTQYF.

The chain couples TRBV2 to TRBJ2-1. Per the germline V gene, CDR1 is SNHLY and CDR2 is FYNNEI. CDR3 length: 13 residues. The CDR3 reads CASSEVQSGEQFF.

This chain uses TRBV20-1 with TRBJ2-1; TCRdb proposes TRBD2, but this gene call is untestable without DNA. The V gene's germline CDR1 is DFQATT and CDR2 SNEGSKA (reference sequence). This CDR3 has 14 residues. The CDR3 sequence is CSARTLERYNEQFF.

This rearrangement joins TRBV5-1 to TRBJ2-7; TCRdb's D call of TRBD1 is untestable without DNA. Looked up from germline, CDR1 is SGHRS and CDR2 is YFSETQ. CDR3 size: 14 residues. This chain's CDR3 is CASSLVQGNYEQYF.

The chain's CDR3 is CATRVAGGGDTQYF. The chain recombines TRBV24-1 with TRBJ2-3; the TRBD2 assignment by TCRdb is unverifiable without DNA. The CDR3 covers 14 residues. Germline CDR1 reads KGHDR; CDR2 reads SFDVKD.